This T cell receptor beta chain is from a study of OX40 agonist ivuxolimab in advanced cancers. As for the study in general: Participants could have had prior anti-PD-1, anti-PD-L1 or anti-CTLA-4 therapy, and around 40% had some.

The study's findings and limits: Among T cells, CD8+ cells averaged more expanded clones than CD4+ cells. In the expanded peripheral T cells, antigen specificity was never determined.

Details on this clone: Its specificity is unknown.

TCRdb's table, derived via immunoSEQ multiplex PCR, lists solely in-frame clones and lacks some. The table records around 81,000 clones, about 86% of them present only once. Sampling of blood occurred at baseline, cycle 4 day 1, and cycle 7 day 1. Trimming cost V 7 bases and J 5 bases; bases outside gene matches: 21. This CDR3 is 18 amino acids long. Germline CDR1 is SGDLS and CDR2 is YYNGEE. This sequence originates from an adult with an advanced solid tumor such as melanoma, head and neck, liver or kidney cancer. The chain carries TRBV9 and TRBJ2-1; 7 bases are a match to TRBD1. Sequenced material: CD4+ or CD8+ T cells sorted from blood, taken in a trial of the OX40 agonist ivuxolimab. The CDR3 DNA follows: TGTGCCAGCCCGCCGACCATACTCAGGGGGTGCCCCAACAATGAGCAGTTCTTC. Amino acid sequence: CASPPTILRGCPNNEQFF.